This T cell receptor beta chain was sequenced in a study of type 1 and type 2 diabetes patients. For the study at large: Sequencing for the whole study yielded 18,976,912 paired-end reads. Findings and limits, study-wide: Unmatched age and gender across groups might bias interpretation.

Details on this clonotype: Its antigen is not identified.

In germline, CDR1 is MDHEN, CDR2 SYDVKM. Between the trimmed V and J ends, which lost 7 bases and 0 bases, there was a span of 12 bases. This CDR3 spans 14 amino acids. The PCR template was genomic DNA. A primer set of 30 forward and 13 reverse primers amplified the CDR3. TCRdb passed the multiplex PCR reads through MiXCR, listing each CDR3 protein once. Found here are more than 250,000 distinct CDR3 sequences, around 47% of them singletons; the top ten hold around 15%. The clonotype comes from a man between 18 and 29 years old with type 2 diabetes. The sequenced material came from peripheral blood mononuclear cells (PBMCs). V gene TRBV28 combines with J gene TRBJ1-1; D is ambiguous. This chain's CDR3 is CASTYGHLNTEAFF. The DNA of the CDR3 is TGTGCCAGCACCTACGGGCACCTGAACACTGAAGCTTTCTTT.